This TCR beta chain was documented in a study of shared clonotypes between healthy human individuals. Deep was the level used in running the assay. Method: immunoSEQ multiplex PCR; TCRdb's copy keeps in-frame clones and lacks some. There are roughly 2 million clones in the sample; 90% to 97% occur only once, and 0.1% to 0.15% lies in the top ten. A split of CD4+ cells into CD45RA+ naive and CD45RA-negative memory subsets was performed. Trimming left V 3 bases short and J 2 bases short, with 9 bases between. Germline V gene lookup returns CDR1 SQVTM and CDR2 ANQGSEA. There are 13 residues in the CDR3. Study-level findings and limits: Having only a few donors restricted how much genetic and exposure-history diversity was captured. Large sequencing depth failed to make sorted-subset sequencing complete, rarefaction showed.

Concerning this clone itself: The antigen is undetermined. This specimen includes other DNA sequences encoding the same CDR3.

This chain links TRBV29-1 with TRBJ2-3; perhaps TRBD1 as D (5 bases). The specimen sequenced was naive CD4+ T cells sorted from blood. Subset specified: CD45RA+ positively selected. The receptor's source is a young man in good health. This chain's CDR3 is CSVEQGSTDTQYF. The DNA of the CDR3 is TGCAGCGTTGAGCAGGGTTCCACAGATACGCAGTATTTT.